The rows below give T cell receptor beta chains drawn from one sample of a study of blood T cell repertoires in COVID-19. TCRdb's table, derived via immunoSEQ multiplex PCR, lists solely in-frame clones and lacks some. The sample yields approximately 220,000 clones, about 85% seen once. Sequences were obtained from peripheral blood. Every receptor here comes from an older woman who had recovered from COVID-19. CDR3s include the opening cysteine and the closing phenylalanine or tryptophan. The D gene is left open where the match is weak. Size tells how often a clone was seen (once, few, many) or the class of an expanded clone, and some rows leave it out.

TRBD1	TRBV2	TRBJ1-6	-	CASSGGQGISPLHF	TGTGCCAGCAGTGGGGGACAGGGGATTTCACCCCTCCACTTT
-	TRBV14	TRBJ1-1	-	CASSQVSGRTREAFF	TGTGCCAGCAGCCAAGTCTCAGGGCGAACAAGAGAAGCTTTCTTT
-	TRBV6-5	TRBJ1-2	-	CASSSRGHGYTF	TGTGCCAGCAGTTCCCGCGGGCATGGCTACACCTTC
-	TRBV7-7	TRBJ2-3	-	CASSPRAGTTTDTRYF	TGTGCTAGCAGCCCCCGGGCGGGCACAACCACAGATACGCGGTATTTT
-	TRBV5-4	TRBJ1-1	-	CASSLEALAEAFF	TGTGCCAGCAGTTTAGAAGCACTGGCTGAAGCTTTCTTT
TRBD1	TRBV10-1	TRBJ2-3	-	CASRPGQSTDTQYF	TGCGCCAGCAGGCCGGGACAGAGCACAGATACGCAGTATTTT
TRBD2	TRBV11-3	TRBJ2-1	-	CASSLENGGYNEQFF	TGTGCCAGCAGCTTAGAGAACGGGGGGTACAATGAGCAGTTCTTC
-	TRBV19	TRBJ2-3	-	CASSTRQDRTDTQYF	TGTGCCAGTAGTACTCGACAGGATCGCACAGATACGCAGTATTTT
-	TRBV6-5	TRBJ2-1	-	CASSLTGQPQSEQFF	TGTGCCAGCAGTTTAACCGGACAGCCCCAGTCTGAGCAGTTCTTC
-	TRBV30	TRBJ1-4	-	CAWKGPGVNEKLFF	TGTGCCTGGAAGGGGCCGGGTGTTAATGAAAAACTGTTTTTT
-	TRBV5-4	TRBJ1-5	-	CASSTPGQPQHF	TGTGCCAGCAGCACCCCGGGACAGCCCCAGCATTTT
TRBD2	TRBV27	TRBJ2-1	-	CASIKTSGGHNEQFF	TGTGCCAGCATTAAGACTAGCGGGGGCCACAATGAGCAGTTCTTC
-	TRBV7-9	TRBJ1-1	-	CASSLVQGAEAFF	TGTGCCAGCAGCTTAGTCCAGGGCGCTGAAGCTTTCTTT
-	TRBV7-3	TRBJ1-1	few	CASSLSGQGAEAFF	TGTGCCAGCAGCTTAAGTGGCCAGGGCGCTGAAGCTTTCTTT
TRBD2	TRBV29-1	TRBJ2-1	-	CSVGWAGDLYNEQFF	TGCAGCGTAGGGTGGGCGGGGGACCTCTACAATGAGCAGTTCTTC
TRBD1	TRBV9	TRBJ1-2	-	CASSGWDRGTNYGYTF	TGTGCCAGCAGCGGATGGGACAGGGGGACTAACTATGGCTACACCTTC
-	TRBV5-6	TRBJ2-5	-	CASSPWTREETQYF	TGTGCCAGCAGCCCCTGGACAAGAGAAGAGACCCAGTACTTC
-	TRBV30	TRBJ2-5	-	CAWSVRGTQYF	TGTGCCTGGAGTGTACGAGGGACCCAGTACTTC
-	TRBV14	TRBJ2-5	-	CASSRFGTPQETQYF	TGTGCCAGCAGCCGTTTCGGGACACCGCAAGAGACCCAGTACTTC
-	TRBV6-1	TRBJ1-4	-	CASSENRATNEKLFF	TGTGCCAGCAGTGAAAATCGGGCAACTAATGAAAAACTGTTTTTT
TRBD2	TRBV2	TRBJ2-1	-	CASRERLAGVNEQFF	TGTGCCAGCAGGGAGCGGCTAGCGGGGGTAAATGAGCAGTTCTTC
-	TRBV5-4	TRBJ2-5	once	CASSTGAGMGQETQYF	TGTGCCAGCAGCACCGGAGCAGGGATGGGGCAAGAGACCCAGTACTTC
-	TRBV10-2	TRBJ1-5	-	CASSGQGSNQPQHF	TGCGCCAGCAGTGGGCAGGGGAGCAATCAGCCCCAGCATTTT
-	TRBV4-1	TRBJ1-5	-	CASSQVTNGQPQHF	TGCGCCAGCAGCCAAGTTACAAATGGTCAGCCCCAGCATTTT
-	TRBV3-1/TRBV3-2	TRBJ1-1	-	CASSQGGSGTEAFF	TGTGCCAGCAGCCAAGGGGGTTCAGGGACTGAAGCTTTCTTT
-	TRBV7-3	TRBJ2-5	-	CASSLNRETQYF	TGTGCCAGCAGCTTAAATAGAGAGACCCAGTACTTC
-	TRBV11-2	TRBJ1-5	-	CASSLGSLGYSNQPQHF	TGTGCCAGCAGCTTAGGCAGTCTCGGGTATAGCAATCAGCCCCAGCATTTT